The 16 T cell receptor beta chains listed next were all sequenced from one sample in a study of Ad26.COV2.S vaccination and SARS-CoV-2 variants. Sequencing used immunoSEQ multiplex PCR; TCRdb keeps in-frame clones, though not all of them. The data show a few hundred thousand clones, 75% to 95% seen once. As for treatment: some 20 received Ad26.COV2.S at low or high dose, single or two shots; 5 received placebo; per-sample allocation not given. Sampling occurred on day 63 after the first vaccine or placebo injection. Sequences were derived from peripheral blood, sampled in a trial of Ad26.COV2.S vaccine versus placebo. The receptors were gathered from a person aged 18-60 years who received the Ad26.COV2.S COVID-19 vaccine or a placebo.

This chain links TRBV30 with TRBJ2-7; D is undetermined. The V end was cut by 1 base, the J end by 4 bases, with 5 bases between. Germline CDR1 reads GTSNPN; CDR2 reads SVGIG (reference sequence). The CDR3 is 11 residues long. In DNA, the CDR3 is TGTGCCTGGAGTGGGGGTTACGAGCAGTACTTC. Its protein is CAWSGGYEQYF.

This clone showed up just once. The CDR3 DNA sequence: TGCAGTGCTCGGGACGCCAATACGCAGTATTTT. Translation: CSARDANTQYF. The gene calls are TRBV20-1 and TRBJ2-3; perhaps D is TRBD1 or TRBD2 (5 bases each). The germline V and J ends were trimmed by 5 bases and 7 bases, with 10 bases remaining between them. The germline V gene encodes CDR1 DFQATT and CDR2 SNEGSKA (reference sequence). CDR3 length: 11 residues.

V and J are TRBV2 and TRBJ2-1; TRBD2 aligns across 7 bases. Germline assignment: CDR1 SNHLY and CDR2 FYNNEI. The CDR3 has 12 residues. The junction had 5 bases not matched to a gene; V was cut back by 11 bases and J by 4 bases. This chain's CDR3 is CAGGLEYNEQFF. CDR3 coding DNA: TGTGCCGGCGGACTAGAATACAATGAGCAGTTCTTC.

Details on this clone: Other nucleotide sequences in the sample specify the same CDR3. V usage is TRBV30 and J usage is TRBJ1-1; 7 bases line up with TRBD1. CDR1 is GTSNPN, CDR2 SVGIG, per germline (reference sequence). V shed 2 bases and J 5 bases; nucleotides not matched to a gene: 5. This CDR3 spans 13 amino acids. The CDR3: CAWSRQGGTEAFF. For the CDR3, the DNA is TGTGCCTGGAGTAGACAGGGAGGGACTGAAGCTTTCTTT. Based on the CDR3 plus reference TRBV30 and TRBJ1-1, the full variable domain is SQTIHQWPATLVQPVGSPLSLECTVEGTSNPNLYWYRQAAGRGLQLLFYSVGIGQISSEVPQNLSASRPQDRQFILSSKKLLLSDSGFYLCAWSRQGGTEAFFGQGTRLTVV.

CDR3 coding DNA: TGTGCCAGCAGCACCTGGGACAGAGCAAATGAAAAACTGTTTTTT. Its protein product is CASSTWDRANEKLFF. This chain uses TRBV7-9 with TRBJ1-4, with TRBD1 matching 7 bases. The CDR3 consists of 15 residues. Losses at the gene ends were 5 bases for V and 5 bases for J; bases not matched to a gene: 8. The germline gives CDR1 SEHNR, CDR2 FQNEAQ (reference sequence).

The chain is built from TRBV3-1 (or the pseudogene TRBV3-2) and TRBJ2-1; D not certain. The germline CDR1 and CDR2 sequences are LGHDT and YNNKEL (reference sequence). The V end was cut by 0 bases, the J end by 9 bases, with 9 bases between. The CDR3 sequence is 13 residues long. The chain's CDR3 is CASSQELRVEQFF. The DNA for the CDR3 is TGTGCCAGCAGCCAAGAATTAAGAGTTGAGCAGTTCTTC.

This chain uses TRBV6-2 or TRBV6-3 with TRBJ1-5; 7 nucleotides line up with TRBD1. Germline-derived CDR1 and CDR2 are MNHEY and SVGEGT. The CDR3 has 14 residues. J lost 16 bases, V lost 2 bases, and 14 bases had no gene match. The CDR3: CASSYIGTAPPRHF. CDR3 bases: TGTGCCAGCAGTTACATCGGGACAGCTCCCCCTCGTCATTTT.

The J gene is TRBJ2-1, the V gene TRBV19; D perhaps matches TRBD1 (6 bases). The CDR3 spans 14 residues. The germline V gene encodes CDR1 LNHDA and CDR2 SQIVND (reference sequence). Trimming cost V 7 bases and J 10 bases, with 20 bases left between them. The DNA of the CDR3 is TGTGCCAGTACCCCTTTCACTGGGACACCCGAGCAGTTCTTC. Translated, it gives CASTPFTGTPEQFF. The full variable domain, rest sourced from reference TRBV19 and TRBJ2-1, is DGGITQSPKYLFRKEGQNVTLSCEQNLNHDAMYWYRQDPGQGLRLIYYSQIVNDFQKGDIAEGYSVSREKKESFPLTVTSAQKNPTAFYLCASTPFTGTPEQFFGPGTRLTVL.

V gene TRBV24-1 combines with J gene TRBJ2-7, with 7 bases aligning to TRBD1. V dropped 10 bases and J dropped 0; count of bases not matched to a gene: 5. The CDR3 is 13 residues long. Germline V gene data show CDR1 as KGHDR and CDR2 as SFDVKD. CDR3 in DNA: TGTGCCACATCGGGACAGAGCTCCTACGAGCAGTACTTC. Translated, it gives CATSGQSSYEQYF.

J is TRBJ1-3 and V is TRBV5-1, with D hard to call. Trimming removed 2 bases at V and 4 bases at J, with 7 bases between. CDR1 is SGHRS and CDR2 is YFSETQ in the germline V gene. This CDR3 comprises 13 residues. CDR3 in DNA: TGCGCCAGCAGCTTTTCTGGAGGAAACACCATATATTTT. This sequence encodes CASSFSGGNTIYF.

This clone was seen just once. The chain links TRBV5-1 to TRBJ2-1, with D possibly TRBD2 on 6 matching bases. V lost 5 bases and J 7 bases, leaving 13 bases between the germline ends. This CDR3 comprises 13 residues. Per the germline V gene, CDR1 is SGHRS and CDR2 is YFSETQ. CDR3 in DNA: TGCGCCAGCAGACTCGGGAGTGGAAATGAGCAGTTCTTC. It encodes CASRLGSGNEQFF.

The CDR3 DNA follows: TGTGCCAGCAGTTTACGGACAGTTGAAGCTTTCTTT. It translates to CASSLRTVEAFF. The V and J genes are TRBV28 and TRBJ1-1; a weak D match, TRBD1 (6 bases). Per germline, CDR1 MDHEN and CDR2 SYDVKM. Trimming removed 2 bases from V and 7 bases from J, with 8 bases in between. CDR3 size: 12 residues.

The chain links TRBV27 to TRBJ2-3; maybe TRBD2 (6 bases). The V end was cut by 2 bases, the J end by 3 bases, with 15 bases between. Germline CDR1 MNHEY, CDR2 SMNVEV (reference sequence). The CDR3 sequence is 16 residues long. The CDR3 region has the DNA TGTGCCAGCAGTTTACTTGCGGGGTTTAGTACAGATACGCAGTATTTT. This translates into CASSLLAGFSTDTQYF.

This chain joins TRBV6-2 or TRBV6-3 and TRBJ1-5; TRBD1 matches at 9 bases. The CDR3 is 14 amino acids. J was trimmed by 6 bases and V by 5 bases; bases with no gene match: 5. Germline V gene lookup returns CDR1 MNHEY and CDR2 SVGEGT. The CDR3 sequence is CASSRGDRVQPQHF. CDR3 bases: TGTGCCAGCAGTCGCGGGGACAGGGTTCAGCCCCAGCATTTT.

This clone was observed once. This chain joins TRBV20-1 and TRBJ2-5; the D gene is possibly TRBD1 (5 bases). The germline V gene encodes CDR1 DFQATT and CDR2 SNEGSKA (reference sequence). Trimming shortened V by 3 bases and J by 3 bases, and 11 bases separated the two germline ends. This CDR3 is 13 amino acids long. The CDR3 region has the DNA TGCAGTGCTAGTTCGCGGACAAAAGAGACCCAGTACTTC. Translating it yields CSASSRTKETQYF.

This clone was detected only once. The chain couples TRBV21-1 to TRBJ1-6. TRBV21-1 represents a pseudogene. This CDR3 has 16 amino acids. The DNA of the CDR3 is TGTGCCAGCAGCAAAGCGAAGGGATTGAGAAATTCACCCCTCCACTTT. Translation: CASSKAKGLRNSPLHF.